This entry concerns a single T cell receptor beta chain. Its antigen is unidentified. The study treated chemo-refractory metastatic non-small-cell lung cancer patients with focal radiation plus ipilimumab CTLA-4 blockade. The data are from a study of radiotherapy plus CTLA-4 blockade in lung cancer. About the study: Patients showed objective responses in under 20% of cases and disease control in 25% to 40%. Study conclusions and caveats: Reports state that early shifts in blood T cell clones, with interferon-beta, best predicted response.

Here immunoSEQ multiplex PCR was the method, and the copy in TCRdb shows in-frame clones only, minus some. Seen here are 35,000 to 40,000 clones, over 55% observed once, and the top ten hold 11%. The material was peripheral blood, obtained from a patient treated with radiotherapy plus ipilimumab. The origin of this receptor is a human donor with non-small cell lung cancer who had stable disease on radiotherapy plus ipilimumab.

This CDR3 reads CASSPSRTEAFF. CDR3 nucleotides: TGTGCCAGCAGTCCCTCCCGGACTGAAGCTTTCTTT. J is TRBJ1-1 and V is TRBV11-1, with D uncertain. V was cut by 6 bases and J by 5 bases, with 10 bases left in between. CDR1 is SGHAT, CDR2 FQDESV, per germline (reference sequence). CDR3 length: 12 residues.